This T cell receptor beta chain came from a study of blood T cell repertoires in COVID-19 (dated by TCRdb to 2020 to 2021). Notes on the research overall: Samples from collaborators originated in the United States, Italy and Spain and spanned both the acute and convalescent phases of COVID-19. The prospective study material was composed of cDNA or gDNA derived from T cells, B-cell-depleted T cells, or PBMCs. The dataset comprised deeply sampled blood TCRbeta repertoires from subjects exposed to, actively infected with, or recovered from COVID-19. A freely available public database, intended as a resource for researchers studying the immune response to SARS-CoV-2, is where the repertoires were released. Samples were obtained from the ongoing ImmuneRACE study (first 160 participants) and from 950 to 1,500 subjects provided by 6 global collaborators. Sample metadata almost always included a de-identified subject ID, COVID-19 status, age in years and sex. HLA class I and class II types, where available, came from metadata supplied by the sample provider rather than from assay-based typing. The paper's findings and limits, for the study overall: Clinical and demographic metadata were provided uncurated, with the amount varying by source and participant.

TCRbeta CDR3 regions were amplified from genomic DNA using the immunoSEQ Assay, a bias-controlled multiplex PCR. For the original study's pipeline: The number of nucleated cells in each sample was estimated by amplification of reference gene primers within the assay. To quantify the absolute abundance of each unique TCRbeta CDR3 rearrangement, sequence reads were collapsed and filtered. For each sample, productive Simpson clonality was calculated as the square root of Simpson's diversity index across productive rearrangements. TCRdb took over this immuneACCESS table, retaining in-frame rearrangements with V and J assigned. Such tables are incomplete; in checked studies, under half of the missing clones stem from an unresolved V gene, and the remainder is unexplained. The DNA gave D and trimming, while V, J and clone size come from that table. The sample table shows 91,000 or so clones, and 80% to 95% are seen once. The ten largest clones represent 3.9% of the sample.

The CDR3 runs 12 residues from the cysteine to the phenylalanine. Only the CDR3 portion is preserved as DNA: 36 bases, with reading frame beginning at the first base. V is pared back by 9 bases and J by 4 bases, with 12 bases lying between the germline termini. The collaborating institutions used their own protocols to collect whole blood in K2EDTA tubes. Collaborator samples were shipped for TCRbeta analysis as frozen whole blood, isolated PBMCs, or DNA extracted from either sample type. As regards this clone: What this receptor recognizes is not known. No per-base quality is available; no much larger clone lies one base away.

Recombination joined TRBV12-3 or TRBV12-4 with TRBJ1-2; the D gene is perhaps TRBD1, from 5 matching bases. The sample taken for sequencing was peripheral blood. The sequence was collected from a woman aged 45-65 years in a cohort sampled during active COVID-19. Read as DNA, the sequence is TGTGCCAGTGGTTTGGGGGGCTATGGCTACACCTTC. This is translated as CASGLGGYGYTF.